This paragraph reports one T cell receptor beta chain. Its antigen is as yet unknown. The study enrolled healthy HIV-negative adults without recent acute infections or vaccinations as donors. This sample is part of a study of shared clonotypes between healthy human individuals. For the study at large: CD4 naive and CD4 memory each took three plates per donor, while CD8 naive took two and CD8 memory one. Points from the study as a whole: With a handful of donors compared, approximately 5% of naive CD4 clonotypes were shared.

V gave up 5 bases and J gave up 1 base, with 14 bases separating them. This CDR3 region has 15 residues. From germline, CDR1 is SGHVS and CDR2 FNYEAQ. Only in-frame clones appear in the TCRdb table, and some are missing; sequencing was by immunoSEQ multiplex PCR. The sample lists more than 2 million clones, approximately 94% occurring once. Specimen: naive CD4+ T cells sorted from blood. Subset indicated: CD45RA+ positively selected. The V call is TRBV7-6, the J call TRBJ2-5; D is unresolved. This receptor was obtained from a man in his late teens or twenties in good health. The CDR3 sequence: CASSTPPRPQETQYF. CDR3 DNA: TGTGCCAGCAGCACACCGCCCCGCCCCCAAGAGACCCAGTACTTC.